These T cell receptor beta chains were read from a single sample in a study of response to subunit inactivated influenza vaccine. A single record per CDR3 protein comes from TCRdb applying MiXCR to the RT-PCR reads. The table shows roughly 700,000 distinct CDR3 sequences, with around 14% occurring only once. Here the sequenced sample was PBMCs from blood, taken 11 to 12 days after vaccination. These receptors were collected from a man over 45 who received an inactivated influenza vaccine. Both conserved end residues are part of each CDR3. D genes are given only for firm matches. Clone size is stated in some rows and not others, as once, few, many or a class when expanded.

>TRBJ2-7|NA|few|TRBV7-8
TGTGCCAGCAGCCGAACAGTAGTCAGCTCCTACGAGCAGTACTTC
CASSRTVVSSYEQYF
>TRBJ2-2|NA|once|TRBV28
TGTGCCAGCTATAAGCGCTTTCGTACCGGGGAGCTGTTTTTT
CASYKRFRTGELFF
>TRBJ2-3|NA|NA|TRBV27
TGTGCCAGCAGTTTAGGTCCCCTTGACACAGATACGCAGTATTTT
CASSLGPLDTDTQYF
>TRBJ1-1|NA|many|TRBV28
TGTGCCAGCAGTTTATTGCAGCAAAACACTGAAGCTTTCTTT
CASSLLQQNTEAFF
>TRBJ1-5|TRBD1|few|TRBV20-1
TGCAGTGCTTCGACAGGGGGGGACCGCAATCAGCCCCAGCATTTT
CSASTGGDRNQPQHF
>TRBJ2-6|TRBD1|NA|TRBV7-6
TGTGCCAGCAGCCCGAGACAGGGGGGTGGGGCCAACGTCCTGACTTTC
CASSPRQGGGANVLTF
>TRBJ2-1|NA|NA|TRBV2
TGTGCCAGCAAAGGGACTTCGATAACCTACAATGAGCAGTTCTTC
CASKGTSITYNEQFF
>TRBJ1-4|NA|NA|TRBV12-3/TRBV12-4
TGTGCCAGCAGGGACAGAGAAAAACTGTTTTTT
CASRDREKLFF
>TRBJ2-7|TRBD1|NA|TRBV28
TGTGCCAGCAGTGCGACAGGGATCCCCTACGAGCAGTACTTC
CASSATGIPYEQYF
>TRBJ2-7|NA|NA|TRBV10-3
TGTGCCATCAGTGATCTCTCGGGATACGAGCAGTACTTC
CAISDLSGYEQYF
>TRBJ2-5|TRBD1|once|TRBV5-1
TGCGCCAGCAGCTTGGGGGTTACAGGGACAGGAGAGACCCAGTACTTC
CASSLGVTGTGETQYF
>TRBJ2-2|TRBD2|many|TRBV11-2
TGTGCCAGCAGCCGACCCTTCTGGCTAGCGGGTGGGACCGGGGAGCTGTTTTTT
CASSRPFWLAGGTGELFF
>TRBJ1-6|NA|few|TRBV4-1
TGCGCCAGCAGCGACTATAGCGGGCTTAATTCACCCCTCCACTTT
CASSDYSGLNSPLHF
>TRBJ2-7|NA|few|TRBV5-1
TGCGCCAGCAGCACATCTCTGACAGGCTCCTCCTACGAGCAGTACTTC
CASSTSLTGSSYEQYF
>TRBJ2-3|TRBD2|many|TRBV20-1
TGCAGTGCTGCTATCGGGGGGACAGATACGCAGTATTTT
CSAAIGGTDTQYF
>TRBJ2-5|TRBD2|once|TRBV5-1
TGCGCCAGCAGCCCGGCGCGGGGGACCCGGGGGACCCAGTACTTC
CASSPARGTRGTQYF
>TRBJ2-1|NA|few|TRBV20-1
TGCAGTGCTTCTCGTGGTGGCCAAACTCATAACTCCTACAATGAGCAGTTCTTC
CSASRGGQTHNSYNEQFF
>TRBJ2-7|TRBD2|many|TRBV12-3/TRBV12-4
TGTGCCAGCAGTTTCGGGCTAGCGGGAGGCTCCTACGAGCAGTACTTC
CASSFGLAGGSYEQYF
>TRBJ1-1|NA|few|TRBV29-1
TGCAGCGTTGAAGATAATTGGGGGGATGGTGCTTTCTTT
CSVEDNWGDGAFF
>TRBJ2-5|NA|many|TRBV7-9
TGTGCCAGCAGCAAGATGGAGGGGACCCAGTACTTC
CASSKMEGTQYF
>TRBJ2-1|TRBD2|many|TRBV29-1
TGCAGTGGAGATGGCGGGAGGAAGAACAATGAGCAGTTCTTC
CSGDGGRKNNEQFF
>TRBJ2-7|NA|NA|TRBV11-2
TGTGCCAGCAGCAAGGGACGTGCAATCTACGAGCAGTACTTC
CASSKGRAIYEQYF
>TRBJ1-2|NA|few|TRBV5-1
TGCGCCAGCAGCTTGGACAGGATAGGAAGTGGCTACACCTTC
CASSLDRIGSGYTF
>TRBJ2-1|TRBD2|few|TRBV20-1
TGCAGTGCTCCACCTCGCGGGAGGGAATTTTCGGGGGAGCAGTTCTTC
CSAPPRGREFSGEQFF
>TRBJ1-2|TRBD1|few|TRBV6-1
TGTGCCAGCAGTCGACTTTTAGGGGGCGGCTACACCTTC
CASSRLLGGGYTF
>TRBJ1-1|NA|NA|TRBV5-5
TGTGCCAGCAGCCAGATAACCAACACTGAAGCTTTCTTT
CASSQITNTEAFF
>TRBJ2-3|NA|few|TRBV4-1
TGCGCCAGCAGCCAACAGATAATAGCCACAGATACGCAGTATTTT
CASSQQIIATDTQYF
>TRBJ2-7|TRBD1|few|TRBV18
TGTGCCAGCTCCCTAAACAGGGGCCCGCTACTCTACGAGCAGTACTTC
CASSLNRGPLLYEQYF
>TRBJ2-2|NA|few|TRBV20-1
TGCAGTGCTAGAGGGGATTTGACAGGAGCCGGGGAGCTGTTTTTT
CSARGDLTGAGELFF
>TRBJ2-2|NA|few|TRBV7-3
TGTGCCAGCAGCTTAAGTGGGGGAGAGAACACCGGGGAGCTGTTTTTT
CASSLSGGENTGELFF
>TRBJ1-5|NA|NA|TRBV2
TGTGCCAGCAGTAAATGGGGGGACCAACAGCCCCAGCATTTT
CASSKWGDQQPQHF
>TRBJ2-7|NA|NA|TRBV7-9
TGTGCCAGCAGCGCTAGGGATGGGGTATCCTACGAGCAGTACTTC
CASSARDGVSYEQYF
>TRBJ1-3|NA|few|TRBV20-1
TGCAGTGCTCGTTCAGGGAGAAACACCATATATTTT
CSARSGRNTIYF
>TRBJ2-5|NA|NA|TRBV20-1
TGCAGTGCTAGACCCGCTCAAGAGACCCAGTACTTC
CSARPAQETQYF
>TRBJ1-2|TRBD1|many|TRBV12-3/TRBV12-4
TGTGCCAGCAGTTTGGGGACAGCGGGAGGCTACACCTTC
CASSLGTAGGYTF
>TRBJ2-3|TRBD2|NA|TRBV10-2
TGCGCCAGCAGCGAACTAGCGGGGAGGGTGCGGGGCACAGATACGCAGTATTTT
CASSELAGRVRGTDTQYF
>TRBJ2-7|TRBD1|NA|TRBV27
TGTGCCAGCAGTTTCCGACAGGGCCCGAGCTCCTACGAGCAGTACTTC
CASSFRQGPSSYEQYF
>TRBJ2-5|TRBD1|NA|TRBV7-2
TGTGCCAGCAGCTCGGGACAGGTTTTTACCCAGTACTTC
CASSSGQVFTQYF
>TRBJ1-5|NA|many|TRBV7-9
TGTGCCAGCAGCTTAGGTGCCAGTAGCAATCAGCCCCAGCATTTT
CASSLGASSNQPQHF
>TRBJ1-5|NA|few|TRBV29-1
TGCAGCGCCGGTGAGGGCGGGAATCAGCCCCAGCATTTT
CSAGEGGNQPQHF
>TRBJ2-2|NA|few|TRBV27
TGTGCCAGCAGGGTCGGATTGGGGGCCGGGGAGCTGTTTTTT
CASRVGLGAGELFF
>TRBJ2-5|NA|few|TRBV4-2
TGTGCCAGCAGCCAAGGAGACAGAATAAGGGAGACCCAGTACTTC
CASSQGDRIRETQYF
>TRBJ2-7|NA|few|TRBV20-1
TGCAGTGCTAGGGACAGCGATTCCTACGAGCAGTACTTC
CSARDSDSYEQYF
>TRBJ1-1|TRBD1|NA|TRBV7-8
TGTGCCAGCAGCTTCGGGACAGGCACTGAAGCTTTCTTT
CASSFGTGTEAFF
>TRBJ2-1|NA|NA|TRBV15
TGTGCCACCAGCAGTGACCAGGGGGGGACCTACAATGAGCAGTTCTTC
CATSSDQGGTYNEQFF
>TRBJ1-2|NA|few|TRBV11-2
TGTGCCAGCAGCTTAGACCAAAGGGGAGGCTACACCTTC
CASSLDQRGGYTF
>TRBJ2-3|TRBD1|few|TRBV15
TGTGCCACCAGCAGGACCTCAGGGGGCGGGGATACGCAGTATTTT
CATSRTSGGGDTQYF
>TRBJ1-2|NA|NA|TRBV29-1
TGCAGTGGGTGGGGCCAGGCTGGCTACACCTTC
CSGWGQAGYTF
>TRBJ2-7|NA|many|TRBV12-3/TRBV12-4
TGTGCCAGCAGTTTGAGGGATGGATACGAGCAGTACTTC
CASSLRDGYEQYF
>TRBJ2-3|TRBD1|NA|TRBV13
TGTGCCAGCAGCTTAGAGCAGGGGGCGCTTGGCACAGATACGCAGTATTTT
CASSLEQGALGTDTQYF
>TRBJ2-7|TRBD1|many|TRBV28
TGTGCCAGCACCCTCGGACAGGGTGAACTGGACGAGCAGTACTTC
CASTLGQGELDEQYF